This T cell receptor (beta chain) was identified during a study of PD-L1 blockade in urothelial cancer. Looking at the study overall: Atezolizumab (1,200 mg intravenously every 3 weeks) began at some point between 2013 and 2015 for patients.

Clones were read by immunoSEQ multiplex PCR, and TCRdb kept only the in-frame ones, dropping some. This table has more than 45,000 clones, 80% to 90% appearing once. As to time point: peripheral blood 6 weeks after treatment start. Germline V gene lookup returns CDR1 GTSNPN and CDR2 SVGIG (reference sequence). V was cut by 4 bases and J by 12 bases, with 13 bases left in between. The CDR3 loop spans 11 amino acids. The sequences come from PBMCs, collected around atezolizumab (anti-PD-L1) treatment. The chain links TRBV30 to TRBJ2-1, with a tentative D call TRBD1 (6 bases). The TCR comes from a man aged 65 to 85 with urothelial cancer. DNA for the CDR3: TGTGCCTGGAACCAACAGGGCTGGCAGTTCTTC. Its translation: CAWNQQGWQFF. The complete variable domain, with remaining parts taken from reference TRBV30 and TRBJ2-1, reads SQTIHQWPATLVQPVGSPLSLECTVEGTSNPNLYWYRQAAGRGLQLLFYSVGIGQISSEVPQNLSASRPQDRQFILSSKKLLLSDSGFYLCAWNQQGWQFFGPGTRLTVL.